The 11 T cell receptor beta chains reported below all come from one sample, sequenced in a study of patients and donors after allogeneic stem cell transplantation. TCRdb analysed the RT-PCR reads with MiXCR anew, one entry per CDR3 protein. The sample yields roughly 140,000 distinct CDR3 sequences, about two fifths seen once. Material: blood, either unsorted or a sorted T cell fraction (not recorded which). The receptors were gathered from a human donor who was either an allogeneic HSCT recipient or a stem cell or donor lymphocyte infusion donor (not recorded which). It is not recorded whose cells these are; they may come from a transplant donor.

This chain links TRBV7-9 with TRBJ2-2; D perhaps matches TRBD2 (6 bases). V shed 2 bases and J shed 1 base, with 11 bases lying between them. The CDR3 totals 16 residues. The germline gives CDR1 SEHNR, CDR2 FQNEAQ (reference sequence). CDR3 region: CASSLSAGLNTGELFF. In DNA form, the CDR3 reads TGTGCCAGCAGCTTATCGGCGGGACTGAACACCGGGGAGCTGTTTTTT.

The chain combines TRBV6-1 with TRBJ1-5; D is unresolved. Trimming pared 10 bases from V and 2 bases from J, leaving 27 bases between. Germline assignment: CDR1 MNHNS and CDR2 SASEGT. CDR3 length: 18 residues. CDR3 coding DNA: TGTGCCACCCTGACTCCGAAGATAACTAAAGGAGGCAATCAGCCCCAGCATTTT. Protein: CATLTPKITKGGNQPQHF.

This clonotype was counted only a few times. The chain recombines TRBV5-1 with TRBJ2-1, with 11 positions matching TRBD2. Germline V gene sequence: CDR1 SGHRS, CDR2 YFSETQ. The CDR3 totals 17 residues. Germline trimming cut 2 bases from V and 5 bases from J; bases unmatched to any gene: 9. The CDR3 sequence is CASSFPGSGGAHNEQFF. CDR3 DNA: TGCGCCAGCAGCTTCCCCGGTAGCGGGGGGGCTCACAATGAGCAGTTCTTC.

The chain carries TRBV7-9 and TRBJ1-1, with 8 bases fitting TRBD1. Trimming at V came to 5 bases and at J to 1 base, leaving 12 bases not matched to a gene. The CDR3 runs to 17 residues. Germline V CDR1 and CDR2: SEHNR, FQNEAQ (reference sequence). CDR3 DNA: TGTGCCAGCAGCCCCCCCCTCAGGGGGCCAAGGAACACTGAAGCTTTCTTT. This encodes CASSPPLRGPRNTEAFF.

There are a few counts of this clonotype. The V gene is TRBV7-9, the J gene TRBJ1-2, with D possibly matching TRBD1 (6 bases). Germline CDR1 and CDR2: SEHNR and FQNEAQ (reference sequence). Trimming cost V 6 bases and J 6 bases, with 14 bases left between them. The CDR3 runs to 13 residues. The CDR3 DNA reads as TGTGCCAGCAGGGAAACAGGGTCCGATGGCTACACCTTC. This codes for CASRETGSDGYTF. Drawing the rest from reference TRBV7-9 and TRBJ1-2, the complete variable domain is DTGVSQNPRHKITKRGQNVTFRCDPISEHNRLYWYRQTLGQGPEFLTYFQNEAQLEKSRLLSDRFSAERPKGSFSTLEIQRTEQGDSAMYLCASRETGSDGYTFGSGTRLTVV.

In this sample, this clonotype turned up many times. The chain joins TRBV12-3 or TRBV12-4 to TRBJ1-5; D is uncertain. CDR3 size: 15 residues. The ends were cut back, 3 bases at V and 5 bases at J, with 14 bases in the middle. Written as DNA, the CDR3 is TGTGCCAGCAGTTTGGCACAGACCGCGGATCAGCCCCAGCATTTT. Its translation: CASSLAQTADQPQHF.

The chain has TRBV12-3 or TRBV12-4 and TRBJ2-3; D is uncertain. Deletions cut 6 bases from V and 4 bases from J, with 5 bases between. CDR3 length: 11 residues. CDR3 in DNA: TGTGCCAGCAGCAGATCAGATACGCAGTATTTT. Translated, it gives CASSRSDTQYF.

The rearrangement joins TRBV12-3 or TRBV12-4 to TRBJ1-2, with D possibly matching TRBD1 (6 bases). V lost 7 bases to trimming and J lost 2 bases, with 17 bases between them. CDR3 length: 15 residues. The chain's CDR3 is CASKSWDTGNYGYTF. For the CDR3, the DNA is TGTGCCAGCAAATCCTGGGACACAGGAAACTATGGCTACACCTTC.

This chain connects TRBV24-1 to TRBJ2-3, with D hard to call. This CDR3 contains 16 residues. Germline lookup yields CDR1 KGHDR and CDR2 SFDVKD. Trimming took off 1 base at V and 6 bases at J, with 16 bases between the two ends. CDR3: CATSDLGAGDSDTQYF. For the CDR3, the DNA is TGTGCCACCAGTGATTTAGGAGCAGGAGATTCGGATACGCAGTATTTT.

The J gene is TRBJ1-6, the V gene TRBV6-5; D possibly corresponds to TRBD1 (5 bases). This CDR3 has 17 residues. Between the trimmed V and J ends, which lost 5 bases and 4 bases, there was a span of 18 bases. Germline values: CDR1 MNHEY, CDR2 SVGAGI. The DNA for the CDR3 is TGTGCCAGCAGTGATAACCGGGACGGAGAATATAATTCACCCCTCCACTTT. The encoded protein is CASSDNRDGEYNSPLHF.

This chain joins TRBV28 and TRBJ2-4, with D tentatively TRBD1 (5 bases). The CDR3 is 13 residues long. Trimming pared 6 bases from V and 9 bases from J, leaving 15 bases between. Germline V lookup: CDR1 MDHEN, CDR2 SYDVKM. The DNA for the CDR3 is TGTGCCAGCAGCCGTCCGGACACCCCCATTCAGTACTTC. This codes for CASSRPDTPIQYF. Combining the CDR3 with reference TRBV28 and TRBJ2-4 gives the whole variable domain DVKVTQSSRYLVKRTGEKVFLECVQDMDHENMFWYRQDPGLGLRLIYFSYDVKMKEKGDIPEGYSVSREKKERFSLILESASTNQTSMYLCASSRPDTPIQYFGAGTRLSVL.